The entry below gives a single T cell receptor beta chain sequence along with its context. What it recognizes is unknown. Germline V gene sequence: CDR1 SQVTM, CDR2 ANQGSEA. The CDR3 consists of 14 residues. V shed 6 bases and J shed 4 bases, with 18 bases lying between them. This specimen belongs to a study of post-analysis software for immune sequencing data. Study-wide points: Patients used a few TRBV segments, including TRBV5-6, TRBV5-1 and TRBV20-1, more often than controls.

Unique-molecular-identifier-tagged TCR beta cDNA libraries were used. From the PCR reads, TCRdb called clonotypes with MiXCR, one entry per CDR3 protein. The sample holds approximately 770,000 distinct CDR3 sequences, around 46% seen once. Sequenced input: blood. V gene TRBV29-1 combines with J gene TRBJ2-5; D assignment may be TRBD1 or TRBD2 (6 bases each). The origin of this receptor is a girl aged 10-17 years with multiple sclerosis. The CDR3 DNA follows: TGCAGCGTGGAACAGGGAGGAATTCGAGAGACCCAGTACTTC. This translates into CSVEQGGIRETQYF.